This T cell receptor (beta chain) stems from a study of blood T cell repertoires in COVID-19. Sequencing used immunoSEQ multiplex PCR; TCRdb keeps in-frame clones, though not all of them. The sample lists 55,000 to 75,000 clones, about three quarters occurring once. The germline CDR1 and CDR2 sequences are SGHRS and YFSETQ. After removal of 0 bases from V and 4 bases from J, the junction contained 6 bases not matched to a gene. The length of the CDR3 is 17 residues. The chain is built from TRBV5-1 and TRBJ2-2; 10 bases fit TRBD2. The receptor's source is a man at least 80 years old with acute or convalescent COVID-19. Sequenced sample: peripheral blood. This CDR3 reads CASSLATSGATTGELFF. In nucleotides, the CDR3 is TGCGCCAGCAGCTTGGCCACTAGCGGGGCCACCACCGGGGAGCTGTTTTTT.